This T cell receptor (beta chain) was found in a study of identical twins. Study-wide results and limits: Sequences that were beta out-of-frame showed weaker excess twin sharing. Insertions were fewer in abundant cord blood beta clonotypes, whereas memory repertoires showed none of this pattern.

The V gene end was trimmed by 2 bases and the J gene end by 8 bases; junction bases not matched to a gene: 4. The CDR3 consists of 13 residues. This clonotype was seen ten or more times. The antigen is undetermined. A universal primer site came from template switching; cDNA carried unique molecular identifiers. Each CDR3 protein is one row after TCRdb ran MiXCR on the 5' RACE reads. The table lists about 100,000 distinct CDR3 sequences, 5.5% to 7% of them singletons. Healthy Caucasians alone served as donors. This clonotype was sampled from a woman aged 45-59 years in good health. The chain recombines TRBV12-3 or TRBV12-4 with TRBJ1-2; TRBD1 aligns across 8 bases. The material sequenced was memory T cells sorted from blood. The DNA of the CDR3 is TGTGCCAGCAGTTTATCAGGGGGCCCGGGCTACACCTTC. As protein: CASSLSGGPGYTF.